The following is a TCR beta chain sequence with its context. This clone's antigen is unknown. The sample holds no much larger clone one base away, and base qualities are not on file. The cohort consisted of 666 healthy bone marrow donors. At the time of sampling, every cohort member was nominally healthy, though immune exposures that went unrecorded were likely present. The donor tested CMV seropositive and was one of the 289 seropositive cohort members. A peripheral blood sample was provided by each donor, and peripheral blood mononuclear cells were used for TCR beta sequencing. Genomic DNA was extracted from the blood cell samples with the Qiagen DNeasy Blood Extraction Kit. The germline V gene encodes CDR1 SGHRS and CDR2 YFSETQ. Measured from the cysteine to the phenylalanine, the CDR3 is 16 residues long. Only the CDR3 DNA is retained, 48 bases long and in frame from the first base. Trimming removed 4 bases from V and 4 bases from J; the gene matches leave 4 bases unexplained.

This sample is drawn from a study of cytomegalovirus exposure and HLA in healthy donors (dated by TCRdb to about 2017). Background on the whole study: In an earlier analysis of 587 of the donors, 250 to 350 Gb of sequence data and 100 million or so unique TCR beta sequences from 180 million or so T cells were reported. Alongside the repertoire data, information on donor age, sex, ethnicity and CMV serostatus was compiled. In a later genetic analysis, genome-wide SNP genotypes for about 65% of the roughly 670 donors were used, and that subset was treated as a discovery cohort. Along with the roughly 670-subject first cohort, a separate validation cohort of over a hundred different subjects was used. HLA typing included class I and class II loci at four-digit resolution. Around 320 gigabases of sequencing data and approximately 93 million unique TCR sequences were included in an early release covering around 600 HLA-typed donors. The T cell repertoires of 666 subjects were profiled by immunosequencing and related to cytomegalovirus serostatus. The number of donors typed differed by locus, with roughly 629-640 for A, B, C, DRB1 and DQB1, 522 for DQA1, over 600 for DPA1, and 400 to 490 for DPB1. All discovery cohort repertoires had been generated using a single sequencing platform. Among the roughly 400 genotyped donors, approximately 82% belonged to the genetic ancestry cluster associated with self-reported Caucasian donors. The study aimed to test whether cataloging public T cell receptors could reveal signatures of past pathogen exposure. On average, about 200,000 unique TCR beta nucleotide sequences were sequenced per donor among a few hundred genotyped donors of the cohort, with 15% to 20% of those sequences being non-productive. About five DR-DQ haplotypes were treated as single units for association and clustering because of strong linkage in the cohort. In the later analysis, no new phenotypic data were used to find candidate immune exposures; instead, reliance was placed on TCR beta sequences and their occurrence across donors. To decide whether each TCR beta V gene segment behaved as functional or pseudogenic, an earlier analysis of fewer than 750 of the donors relied on high-throughput TCR beta sequencing. A later analysis re-examined previously published TCR beta repertoires from about 670 donors and added high-resolution HLA genotyping to investigate patterns of TCR occurrence. High-throughput TCR immunosequencing, statistical association of individual TCRs with disease status, and machine learning were combined to predict cytomegalovirus infection status. What the research found in general, with its limitations: According to a later analysis, most CMV-associated TCR beta chains appeared to be HLA-restricted, and the HLA associations seemed to be driven largely by CMV exposure. In a later analysis, several top co-occurrence clusters were reported to appear linked to parvovirus B19, influenza, CMV and Epstein-Barr virus. A later genetic analysis associated a missense DCLRE1C variant with V-gene and J-gene trimming of TCR beta chains, and an independent cohort replicated the association. The study gave a list of some 150 TCR beta chains associated with cytomegalovirus. When HLA alleles, especially DR and DQ, strongly co-occurred, attributing TCR associations to individual alleles was difficult. A later analysis found that TCR association rates varied across HLA loci, with DRB1 alleles showing the most associated TCRs and HLA-C alleles the fewest. Only TCR beta chains were sequenced in this cohort, and the absence of alpha or paired-chain data limited detectable features. A later analysis associated 16,951 TCR beta sequences with specific HLA alleles at a false discovery rate of 0.05. A further reported finding was that TCR beta sequences accurately predicted the HLA-A and HLA-B alleles for most subjects in the first cohort. The 87-base-pair reads could not distinguish some IMGT-functional V segments, including TRBV6-2 and TRBV6-3, so those segments were excluded. Linkage disequilibrium might explain the correlated functional status among segregating V segments, but an unknown experimental factor could not be ruled out. The presence/absence analyses assumed that sequencing depth was roughly uniform across donors, and that assumption may not be true. Three of the identified cytomegalovirus-associated TCR beta chains were confirmed in vitro to be specific for cytomegalovirus antigens. Because some donors lacked HLA typing at each locus, the association tests relied only on the typed subset. It was suggested by the authors that the approach could potentially be generalized to other disease states and immunological phenotypes. An earlier analysis of roughly 570 of the donors showed that most TCR beta V segments appeared in productive rearrangements either about 90% or about 30% of the time, which broadly matched IMGT annotations. Most TCR sequences were observed very rarely across donors, whereas some public TCRs were present in many individuals. A cluster of highly shared sequence variants was judged likely to be a technical artifact of the sequencing pipeline. Because counts were too low, about 17 rarely observed V segments, including chromosome 9 orphons, were excluded from the earlier analysis of several hundred of the donors. Compared with equally common non-associated chains, HLA-associated TCR beta chains in a later analysis were more clonally expanded and had lower generation probabilities. A later genetic analysis reported fewer N-insertions in productive TCRs among donors in an Asian-associated ancestry cluster than the approximately 700-donor mean. Immune exposure information for the cohort was limited to CMV serostatus. The classifier was reported to diagnose cytomegalovirus status with high specificity and sensitivity in both the original and validation cohorts.

The method was the immunoSEQ multiplex PCR assay. The multiplex PCR relied on a mix of 60 forward primers for TCR Vbeta segments and 13 reverse primers for TCR Jbeta segments. A multiplex PCR assay on genomic DNA amplified the CDR3 region of rearranged TCR beta genes. On the Illumina HiSeq System, the amplified TCR beta libraries were sequenced as 87-base-pair reads. In the authors' own workflow: Across the 670 or so repertoires, a later analysis counted some 81 million unique TCR beta chains, around 11 million of which were shared by at least two donors. Raw reads were error-corrected and collapsed into unique sequences by a nearest-neighbor algorithm in which closely related sequences were merged to remove PCR and sequencing errors. V, D and J gene segments were assigned by aligning CDR3 sequences to IMGT reference sequences. For a sequence to be retained, a match of at least six nucleotides was required to both a V gene segment and a J gene segment. A rearrangement counted as productive if the CDR3 had no stop codons and remained in frame with V and J, and every other rearrangement counted as non-productive. Following IMGT convention, CDR3 was defined as the stretch from the second conserved V-encoded cysteine to the conserved J-encoded phenylalanine. The earlier analysis of fewer than 750 of the donors excluded sequences that lacked an unambiguous match to a single V gene segment. In an earlier analysis of roughly 600 of the donors, a V segment was called functional when productive rearrangements were above 56.7%, and segregating when the standard deviation between donors exceeded 5%. A statistical classification framework was built to diagnose cytomegalovirus status from the catalog of TCR beta chain sequences. In a later analysis, TCR nucleotide sequences were compared against IMGT/GENE-DB human TR gene sequences so that V and J genes could be assigned. In a later analysis, CDR3 sequences and most-parsimonious VDJ recombination scenarios were assigned using the TCRdist pipeline. In a later analysis, each TCR beta chain was defined by its CDR3 amino acid sequence together with its V-gene family, and reads lacking a unique V-gene family were excluded. In a later analysis, approximately 590 highly shared, low-generation-probability nucleotide sequences were removed to address suspected cross-contamination and a sequencing artifact. In a later analysis, a clonal expansion index was calculated for each public chain from normalized within-repertoire ranks of inferred template counts. Generation probabilities in a later analysis came from a VDJ recombination model fitted to out-of-frame rearrangements, and those results were checked against IGoR. In a later analysis, TCR-TCR, TCR-HLA and TCR-CMV co-occurrence was scored with hypergeometric tests, and a repertoire-size bias correction was applied to TCR pairs. To estimate false discovery rates, a later analysis permuted the HLA or CMV assignments 20 times. In a later analysis, co-occurring TCRs were grouped using DBSCAN, and TCRdist sequence similarity was added for clustering within HLA-allele-positive subsets. Repertoires with fewer than 30,000 or more than 120,000 public chains, plus five repertoires with anomalous nucleotide sharing, were excluded from co-occurrence clustering. TCRdb retrieved this table from immuneACCESS and kept in-frame rearrangements only. Not all clones are present; in checked studies, unresolved V genes account for under half, and no reason is known for the remainder. The V and J calls and clone size were taken over from that table, and D and trimming were inferred from the DNA. Across this sample there are roughly 120,000 clones, with about 80% seen only once. The top ten clones comprise 8.5% to 10% of the sample.

The V and J segments used are TRBV5-1 and TRBJ2-2; 13 bases in between match TRBD2. Sequencing was carried out using PBMCs. The sequence came from a female donor in good health and CMV-seropositive. The CDR3 has the sequence CASSQTSGGLTGELFF. The DNA sequence is TGCGCCAGCAGCCAGACTAGCGGGGGGCTCACCGGGGAGCTGTTTTTT.